The entry below describes one TCR beta chain. Its cognate antigen is unknown. This sample is drawn from a study of T cells after yellow fever vaccination. Germline V CDR1 and CDR2: SGHVS, FNYEAQ. V dropped 2 bases and J dropped 9 bases, with 14 bases sitting between them. The CDR3 runs 14 residues. Points from the study as a whole: The CD4 compartment and the CD8 compartment contained a small share of clonotypes in common. Researchers report a weaker secondary response that nonetheless peaked faster, day 5 versus 15.

The study made its TCR cDNA through 5'RACE template switching. That step introduced a universal primer site along with UMIs. TCRdb reanalysed the 5' RACE reads using MiXCR and keeps one entry per CDR3 protein. This sample has about 300,000 distinct CDR3 sequences; roughly 4.3% occur once, and the top ten carry 20% to 25%. This clonotype was obtained from a man younger than 30 who received the YFV17D yellow fever vaccine. V is TRBV7-6 and J is TRBJ1-5, with no clear D. The sequenced sample was PBMCs, obtained 5 days after the yellow fever booster vaccination. The CDR3 loop is CASSLYEGRGPQHF. DNA of the CDR3: TGTGCCAGCAGCTTATACGAGGGCCGAGGGCCCCAGCATTTT.